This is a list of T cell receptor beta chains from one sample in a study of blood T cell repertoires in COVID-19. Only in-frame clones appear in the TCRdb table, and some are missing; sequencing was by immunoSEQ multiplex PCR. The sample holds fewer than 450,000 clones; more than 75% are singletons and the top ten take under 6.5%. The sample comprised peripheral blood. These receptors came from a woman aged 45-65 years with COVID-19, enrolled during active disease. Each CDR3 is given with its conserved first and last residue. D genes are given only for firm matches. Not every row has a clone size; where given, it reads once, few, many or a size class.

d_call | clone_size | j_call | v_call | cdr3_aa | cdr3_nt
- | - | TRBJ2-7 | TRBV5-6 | CASSLTARPPYEQYF | TGTGCCAGCAGCTTGACAGCCCGCCCCCCCTACGAGCAGTACTTC
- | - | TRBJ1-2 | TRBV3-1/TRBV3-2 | CASSHSSGVGGYTF | TGTGCCAGCAGCCATTCCTCAGGGGTCGGAGGCTACACCTTC
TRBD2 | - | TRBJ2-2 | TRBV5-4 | CASSFSSGTNTGELFF | TGTGCCAGCAGCTTTTCTAGCGGGACGAACACCGGGGAGCTGTTTTTT
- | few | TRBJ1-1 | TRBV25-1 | CASSQGGNTEAFF | TGTGCCAGCAGTCAAGGGGGGAACACTGAAGCTTTCTTT
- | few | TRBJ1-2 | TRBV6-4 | CASRQSQGPYGYTF | TGTGCCAGCAGGCAGTCCCAGGGCCCATATGGCTACACCTTC
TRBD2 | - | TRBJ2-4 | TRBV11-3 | CASSSGLAGGLDKNIQYF | TGTGCCAGCAGCTCGGGACTAGCGGGAGGGTTAGACAAAAACATTCAGTACTTC
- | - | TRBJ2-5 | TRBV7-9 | CASSLGSQGMMGYQETQYF | TGTGCCAGCAGCTTAGGTTCCCAGGGTATGATGGGGTACCAAGAGACCCAGTACTTC
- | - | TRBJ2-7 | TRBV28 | CASSRTESYEQYF | TGTGCCAGCAGTCGGACAGAGTCCTACGAGCAGTACTTC
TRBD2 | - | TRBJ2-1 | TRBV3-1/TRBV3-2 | CASSPRTSGNNEQFF | TGTGCCAGCAGCCCGCGGACTAGCGGTAACAATGAGCAGTTCTTC
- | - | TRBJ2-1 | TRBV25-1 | CASSPGRERYNEQFF | TGTGCCAGCAGTCCCGGTCGGGAGAGGTACAATGAGCAGTTCTTC
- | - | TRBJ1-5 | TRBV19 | CASSGQGWNQPQHF | TGTGCCAGTAGTGGTCAGGGGTGGAATCAGCCCCAGCATTTT
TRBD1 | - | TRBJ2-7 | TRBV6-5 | CASSYGDREGEQYF | TGTGCCAGCAGTTACGGAGACAGGGAAGGCGAGCAGTACTTC
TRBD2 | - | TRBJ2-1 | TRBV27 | CASSFGGGIPYNEQFF | TGTGCCAGCAGTTTTGGGGGGGGGATACCCTACAATGAGCAGTTCTTC
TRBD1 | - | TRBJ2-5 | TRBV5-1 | CASSFGTGFWAQETQYF | TGCGCCAGCAGCTTCGGGACAGGGTTTTGGGCCCAAGAGACCCAGTACTTC
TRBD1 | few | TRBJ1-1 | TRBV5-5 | CASSLRGQGDFLEAFF | TGTGCCAGCAGCTTGAGAGGGCAGGGGGATTTCTTAGAAGCTTTCTTT
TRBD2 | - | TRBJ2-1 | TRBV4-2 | CASSHGLAGGNEQFF | TGTGCCAGCAGCCACGGACTAGCGGGAGGTAATGAGCAGTTCTTC
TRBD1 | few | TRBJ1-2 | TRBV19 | CASSIPDRVVGYTF | TGTGCCAGTAGTATTCCCGACAGGGTGGTAGGCTACACCTTC
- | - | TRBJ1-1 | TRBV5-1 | CASSLGDKNTEAFF | TGCGCCAGCAGCTTGGGGGACAAGAACACTGAAGCTTTCTTT
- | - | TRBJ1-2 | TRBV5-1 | CASSLIREYGYTF | TGCGCCAGCAGCTTGATCCGGGAGTATGGCTACACCTTC
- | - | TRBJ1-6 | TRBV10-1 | CASPLQGSPLHF | TGCGCCAGCCCGCTACAGGGCTCACCCCTCCACTTT
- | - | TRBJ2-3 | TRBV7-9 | CASSLTSSTDTQYF | TGTGCCAGCAGCTTAACTTCTAGCACAGATACGCAGTATTTT
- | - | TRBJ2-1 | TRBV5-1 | CASSLFDWRADEQFF | TGCGCCAGCAGCTTGTTCGATTGGAGGGCCGATGAGCAGTTCTTC
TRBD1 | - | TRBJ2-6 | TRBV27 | CASSFDRGPPSGANVLTF | TGTGCCAGCAGTTTTGACAGGGGTCCTCCCTCTGGGGCCAACGTCCTGACTTTC
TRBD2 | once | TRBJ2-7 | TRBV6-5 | CASSYTSGSIYEQYF | TGTGCCAGCAGTTACACTAGCGGGAGTATCTACGAGCAGTACTTC
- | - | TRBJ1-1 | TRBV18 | CASSTMGIEAFF | TGTGCCAGCTCAACTATGGGTATCGAAGCTTTCTTT
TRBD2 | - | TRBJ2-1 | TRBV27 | CASSPGTSGRGEQFF | TGTGCCAGCAGTCCAGGGACTAGCGGGAGGGGTGAGCAGTTCTTC
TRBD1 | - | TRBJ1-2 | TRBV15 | CATSRDREENYGYTF | TGTGCCACCAGCAGGGACAGGGAGGAAAACTATGGCTACACCTTC
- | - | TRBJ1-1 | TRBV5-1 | CASSLGPPGNTEAFF | TGCGCCAGCAGCTTGGGGCCCCCGGGGAACACTGAAGCTTTCTTT
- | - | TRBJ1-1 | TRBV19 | CASSIGQVKTEAFF | TGTGCCAGTAGTATTGGCCAAGTTAAGACTGAAGCTTTCTTT
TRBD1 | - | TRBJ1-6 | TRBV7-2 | CASSLDRGGNSPLHF | TGTGCCAGCAGCCTGGACAGGGGAGGTAATTCACCCCTCCACTTT
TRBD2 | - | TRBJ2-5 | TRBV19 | CASSTGTSGRGGETQYF | TGTGCCAGTAGTACCGGGACTAGCGGGAGAGGAGGGGAGACCCAGTACTTC
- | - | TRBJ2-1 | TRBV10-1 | CASSDLYNEQFF | TGCGCCAGCAGTGACCTCTACAATGAGCAGTTCTTC
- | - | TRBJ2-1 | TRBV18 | CASPSTSAGRNNEQFF | TGTGCCAGCCCTTCCACGTCGGCGGGCAGGAACAATGAGCAGTTCTTC
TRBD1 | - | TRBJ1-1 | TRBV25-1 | CASSESWTGIKAFF | TGTGCCAGCAGTGAATCGTGGACAGGCATTAAAGCTTTCTTT
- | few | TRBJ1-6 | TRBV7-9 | CASSLTEGSLNSPLHF | TGTGCCAGCAGCTTAACAGAAGGGAGCCTCAATTCACCCCTCCACTTT
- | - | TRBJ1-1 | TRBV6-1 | CASSEAGGAEAFF | TGTGCCAGCAGTGAAGCGGGGGGAGCTGAAGCTTTCTTT
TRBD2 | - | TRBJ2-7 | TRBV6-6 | CASGAGGTTEQYF | TGTGCCAGCGGGGCTGGCGGGACTACCGAGCAGTACTTC
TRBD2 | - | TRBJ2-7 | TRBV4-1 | CASSQEGLAGVIYEQYF | TGCGCCAGCAGCCAAGAGGGACTAGCGGGAGTCATCTACGAGCAGTACTTC
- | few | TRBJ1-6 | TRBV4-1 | CASSPLGGPPNSPLHF | TGCGCCAGCAGCCCCCTAGGGGGACCGCCCAATTCACCCCTCCACTTT
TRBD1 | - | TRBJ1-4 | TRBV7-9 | CASTRDRATNEKLFF | TGTGCCAGCACCCGGGACAGGGCAACTAATGAAAAACTGTTTTTT
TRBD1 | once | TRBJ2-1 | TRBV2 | CASRGFGQGYNEQFF | TGTGCCAGCAGGGGCTTTGGACAGGGATACAATGAGCAGTTCTTC
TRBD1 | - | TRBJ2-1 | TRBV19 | CASSIDRDRWAYNEQFF | TGTGCCAGTAGTATAGACCGGGACAGGTGGGCCTACAATGAGCAGTTCTTC
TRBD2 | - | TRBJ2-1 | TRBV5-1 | CASSSIGGREDEQFF | TGCGCCAGCAGCTCAATAGGCGGGAGGGAAGATGAGCAGTTCTTC
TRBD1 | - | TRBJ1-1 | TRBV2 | CARGTTGGTMNTEAFF | TGTGCCAGGGGGACGACAGGGGGCACCATGAACACTGAAGCTTTCTTT
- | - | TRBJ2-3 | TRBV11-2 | CASSLALAADTQYF | TGTGCCAGCAGCTTAGCACTAGCCGCAGATACGCAGTATTTT
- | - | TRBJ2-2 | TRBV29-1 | CSVLRGINTGELFF | TGCAGCGTCTTAAGGGGAATTAACACCGGGGAGCTGTTTTTT
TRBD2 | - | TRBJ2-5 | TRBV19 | CASSRFSGTSGLETQYF | TGTGCCAGTAGTAGATTCTCCGGGACTAGCGGATTAGAGACCCAGTACTTC
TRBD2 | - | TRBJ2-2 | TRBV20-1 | CSASSMRAGGVPGELFF | TGCAGTGCTAGTTCGATGCGAGCGGGAGGGGTCCCCGGGGAGCTGTTTTTT
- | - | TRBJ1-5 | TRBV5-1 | CASSPNVGVEPQHF | TGCGCCAGCAGCCCTAATGTCGGGGTTGAGCCCCAGCATTTT
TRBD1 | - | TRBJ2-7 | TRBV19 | CASSIGQGAYEQYF | TGTGCCAGTAGTATCGGACAGGGGGCCTACGAGCAGTACTTC
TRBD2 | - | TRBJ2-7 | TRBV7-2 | CASSLGYSGSYEQYF | TGTGCCAGCAGCTTAGGTTATAGCGGGAGCTACGAGCAGTACTTC
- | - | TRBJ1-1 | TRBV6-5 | CASSRTVNTEAFF | TGTGCCAGCAGCCGGACAGTTAACACTGAAGCTTTCTTT
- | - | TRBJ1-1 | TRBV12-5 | CASGLWGTGGFDEAFF | TGTGCTAGTGGTTTGTGGGGGACCGGGGGTTTTGATGAAGCTTTCTTT
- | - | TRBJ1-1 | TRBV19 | CASRRGASGTEAFF | TGTGCCAGTAGGCGGGGGGCTTCGGGCACTGAAGCTTTCTTT
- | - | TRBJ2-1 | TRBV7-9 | CASSWGQPGGEQFF | TGTGCCAGCAGCTGGGGGCAGCCCGGCGGTGAGCAGTTCTTC